The 15 T cell receptor beta chains below were found in one sample sequenced in a study of patients and donors after allogeneic stem cell transplantation. Each CDR3 protein is one row after TCRdb ran MiXCR on the RT-PCR reads. The repertoire holds some 960,000 distinct CDR3 sequences, about a sixth seen once, with 6% in the top ten. What was sequenced was blood, either unsorted or a sorted T cell fraction (not recorded which). The source of these receptors is a human donor who was either an allogeneic HSCT recipient or a stem cell or donor lymphocyte infusion donor (not recorded which). It is not recorded whose cells these are; they may come from a transplant donor.

This clonotype was detected only once. The rearrangement uses TRBV19 and TRBJ2-1; D is unresolved. Trimming stripped 3 bases from V and 2 bases from J, with 11 bases between. CDR3 size: 15 residues. CDR1 and CDR2 from the germline V gene are LNHDA and SQIVND (reference sequence). For the CDR3, the DNA is TGTGCCAGTAGTATGGGGATAGGGCCCTACAATGAGCAGTTCTTC. As protein: CASSMGIGPYNEQFF.

This clonotype has only a few counts. The chain carries TRBV14 and TRBJ2-5, with D hard to call. The germline V and J ends were trimmed by 0 bases and 5 bases, with 7 bases remaining between them. The CDR3 totals 13 residues. In germline, CDR1 is SGHDN, CDR2 FVKESK. As DNA, the CDR3 is TGTGCCAGCAGCCAAGAATTAGTCGAGACCCAGTACTTC. Its protein product is CASSQELVETQYF.

The chain couples TRBV3-1 to TRBJ2-2; perhaps TRBD2 as D (5 bases). Trimming took off 2 bases at V and 5 bases at J, with 6 bases between the two ends. CDR1 and CDR2 from the germline V gene are LGHDT and YNNKEL (reference sequence). The CDR3 length is 13 residues. CDR3 sequence reads: CASSQRETGELFF. CDR3 in DNA: TGTGCCAGCAGCCAAAGGGAGACCGGGGAGCTGTTTTTT.

V gene TRBV20-1 combines with J gene TRBJ1-1; no definite D call. CDR3 size: 12 residues. Germline V lookup: CDR1 DFQATT, CDR2 SNEGSKA (reference sequence). Trimming pared 0 bases from V and 4 bases from J, leaving 6 bases between. CDR3 protein: CSARDDGTEAFF. The CDR3 DNA follows: TGCAGTGCTAGAGATGATGGCACTGAAGCTTTCTTT.

This clonotype has only a few counts. CDR3 nucleotides: TGTGCCAGCAGCTCAGAGACAGGGGTCCACGAGCAGTACTTC. Its protein product is CASSSETGVHEQYF. The V gene is TRBV5-4, the J gene TRBJ2-7; 8 bases line up with TRBD1. The CDR3 is 14 residues long. Germline V gene sequence: CDR1 SGHNT, CDR2 YYREEE (reference sequence). J was trimmed by 5 bases and V by 3 bases; bases with no gene match: 7.

CDR3 bases: TGTGCCAGCAGTTACACTAAAGATAATTCACCCCTCCACTTT. Its protein product is CASSYTKDNSPLHF. The chain recombines TRBV6-5 with TRBJ1-6; D is ambiguous. Germline-derived CDR1 and CDR2 are MNHEY and SVGAGI. V was pared by 2 bases and J by 5 bases, with 7 bases between. The length of the CDR3 is 14 residues.

In this sample, this clonotype turned up many times. The chain recombines TRBV5-1 with TRBJ2-3; D remains unclear. Trimming took 1 base from V and 5 from J, leaving 8 bases between them. The length of the CDR3 is 13 residues. The germline V gene has CDR1 SGHRS and CDR2 YFSETQ. In DNA, the CDR3 is TGCGCCAGCAGCTTGAGGGAAGGAGATACGCAGTATTTT. It codes for CASSLREGDTQYF.

In this sample, this clonotype turned up a few times. The gene calls are TRBV4-1 and TRBJ2-5; 9 bases are a match to TRBD2. CDR3 length equals 16 residues. The germline V gene has CDR1 MGHRA and CDR2 YSYEKL. With V trimmed by 5 bases and J by 1 base, 8 bases remained unmatched. Here the CDR3 DNA reads TGCGCCAGCAGCTCTGAGACTAGCGGAGCCCAAGAGACCCAGTACTTC. Translated, it gives CASSSETSGAQETQYF.

This clonotype appeared many times. The V call is TRBV12-3 or TRBV12-4, the J call TRBJ1-1; D possibly corresponds to TRBD1 (6 bases). The V end was cut by 6 bases, the J end by 7 bases, with 21 bases between. CDR3 length: 15 amino acids. CDR3 protein: CASSLTPGTHREAFF. The CDR3 DNA sequence: TGTGCCAGCAGCCTGACCCCCGGGACACATCGTGAAGCTTTCTTT.

In this sample, this clonotype turned up a few times. CDR3 coding DNA: TGCGCCAGCAGCCCCCGGGTGAGACAGGGGGCGAGAACTAATGAAAAACTGTTTTTT. Translation: CASSPRVRQGARTNEKLFF. The chain carries TRBV5-1 and TRBJ1-4, with 10 bases identical to TRBD1. Per the germline V gene, CDR1 is SGHRS and CDR2 is YFSETQ. This CDR3 contains 19 residues. The V gene end was trimmed by 4 bases and the J gene end by 1 base; junction bases not matched to a gene: 13.

This clonotype has only a few counts. The chain has TRBV7-9 and TRBJ2-1; no firm D call. The CDR3 consists of 15 residues. The germline CDR1 and CDR2 sequences are SEHNR and FQNEAQ (reference sequence). The V end lost 5 bases, the J end lost 0 bases, and 11 bases lay between the germline ends. CDR3 nucleotide sequence: TGTGCCAGCAGCGATGGATTGGTCTCCTACAATGAGCAGTTCTTC. This codes for CASSDGLVSYNEQFF.

This clonotype has ten or more counts. The chain joins TRBV5-1 to TRBJ1-3; D perhaps matches TRBD1 (5 bases). Germline assignment: CDR1 SGHRS and CDR2 YFSETQ. This CDR3 is 15 amino acids long. V gave up 4 bases and J gave up 0 bases, with 11 bases separating them. The CDR3 DNA reads TGCGCCAGCAGCCCGGACACTTACTCTGGAAACACCATATATTTT. Translated: CASSPDTYSGNTIYF.

The rearrangement joins TRBV9 to TRBJ2-2; possibly TRBD1 for D (6 bases). Trimming pared 3 bases from V and 8 bases from J, leaving 8 bases between. CDR1 is SGDLS and CDR2 is YYNGEE in the germline V gene. The CDR3 covers 12 residues. CDR3 sequence: CASSGQDGELFF. In DNA form, the CDR3 reads TGTGCCAGCAGCGGACAGGATGGGGAGCTGTTTTTT.

The genes are TRBV6-1 and TRBJ2-4; D is unresolved. This CDR3 contains 15 residues. The germline CDR1 and CDR2 sequences are MNHNS and SASEGT. V gave up 10 bases and J gave up 9 bases, with 25 bases separating them. For the CDR3, the DNA is TGTGCCACCCGGGTGCAGGAATCGGTAATAGGCATTCAGTACTTC. Its protein is CATRVQESVIGIQYF.

The rearrangement uses TRBV28 and TRBJ1-2; 8 nucleotides align to TRBD1. The germline V gene encodes CDR1 MDHEN and CDR2 SYDVKM. J was trimmed by 8 bases and V by 3 bases; bases with no gene match: 17. The CDR3 contains 17 residues. Here the CDR3 reads CASSFGLFSNRGRGYTF. The CDR3 DNA reads TGTGCCAGCAGTTTTGGTCTATTTTCGAACAGGGGGAGAGGCTACACCTTC.